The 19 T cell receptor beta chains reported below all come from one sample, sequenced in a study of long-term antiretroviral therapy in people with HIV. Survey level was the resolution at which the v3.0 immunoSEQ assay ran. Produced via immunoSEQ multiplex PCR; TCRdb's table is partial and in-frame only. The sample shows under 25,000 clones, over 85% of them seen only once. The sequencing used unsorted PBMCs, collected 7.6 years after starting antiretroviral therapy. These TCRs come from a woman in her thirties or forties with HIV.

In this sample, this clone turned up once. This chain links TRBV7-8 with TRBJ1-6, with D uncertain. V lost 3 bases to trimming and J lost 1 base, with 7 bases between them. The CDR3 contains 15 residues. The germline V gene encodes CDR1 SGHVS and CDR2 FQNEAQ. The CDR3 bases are TGTGCCAGCAGCTTTAAAGGGTCCTATAATTCACCCCTCCACTTT. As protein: CASSFKGSYNSPLHF. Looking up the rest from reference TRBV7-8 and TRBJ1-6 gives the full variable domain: GAGVSQSPRYKVAKRGQDVALRCDPISGHVSLFWYQQALGQGPEFLTYFQNEAQLDKSGLPSDRFFAERPEGSVSTLKIQRTQQEDSAVYLCASSFKGSYNSPLHFGNGTRLTVT.

The CDR3 coding sequence is TGTGCCAGCAGCTTGGCGGGACCGAACTATGGCTACACCTTC. It codes for CASSLAGPNYGYTF. The V gene is TRBV5-5, the J gene TRBJ1-2; D is possibly TRBD1 (5 bases). Germline V CDR1 and CDR2: SGHKS, YYEKEE (reference sequence). The CDR3 is made up of 14 amino acids. V gave up 0 bases and J gave up 2 bases, with 8 bases separating them.

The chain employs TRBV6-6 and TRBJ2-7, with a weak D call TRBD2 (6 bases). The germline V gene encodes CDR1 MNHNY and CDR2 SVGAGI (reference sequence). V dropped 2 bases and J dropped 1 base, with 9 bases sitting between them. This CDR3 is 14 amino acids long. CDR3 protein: CASSYQEGSYEQYF. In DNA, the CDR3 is TGTGCCAGCAGTTACCAGGAGGGGTCCTACGAGCAGTACTTC.

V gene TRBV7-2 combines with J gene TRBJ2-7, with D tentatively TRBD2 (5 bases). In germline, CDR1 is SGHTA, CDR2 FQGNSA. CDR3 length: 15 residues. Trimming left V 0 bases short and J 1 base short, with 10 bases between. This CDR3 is CASSLAQLGSYEQYF. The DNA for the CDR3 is TGTGCCAGCAGCTTAGCGCAACTAGGTTCCTACGAGCAGTACTTC.

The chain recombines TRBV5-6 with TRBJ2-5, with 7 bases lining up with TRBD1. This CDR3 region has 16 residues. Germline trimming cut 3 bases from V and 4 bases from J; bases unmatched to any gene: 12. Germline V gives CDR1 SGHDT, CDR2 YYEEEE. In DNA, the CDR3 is TGTGCCAGCAGCTGGGGACCGGGACCAGGGGGAGAGACCCAGTACTTC. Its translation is CASSWGPGPGGETQYF.

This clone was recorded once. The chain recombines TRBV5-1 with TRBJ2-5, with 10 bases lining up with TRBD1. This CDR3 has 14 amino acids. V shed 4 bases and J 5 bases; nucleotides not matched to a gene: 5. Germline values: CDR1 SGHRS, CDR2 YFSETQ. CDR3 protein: CASSRQGAGETQYF. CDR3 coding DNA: TGCGCCAGCAGCAGACAGGGGGCAGGGGAGACCCAGTACTTC.

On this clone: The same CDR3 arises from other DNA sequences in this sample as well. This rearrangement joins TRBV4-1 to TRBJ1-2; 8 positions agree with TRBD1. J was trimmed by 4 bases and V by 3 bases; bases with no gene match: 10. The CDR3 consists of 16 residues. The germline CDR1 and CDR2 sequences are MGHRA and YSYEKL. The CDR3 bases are TGCGCCAGCAGCCAGGTCCCGACAGGGGTTGGCTATGGCTACACCTTC. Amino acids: CASSQVPTGVGYGYTF.

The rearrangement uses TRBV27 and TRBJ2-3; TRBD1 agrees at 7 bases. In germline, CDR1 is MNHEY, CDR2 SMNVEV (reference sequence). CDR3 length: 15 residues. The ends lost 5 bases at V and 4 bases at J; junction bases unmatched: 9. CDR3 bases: TGTGCCAGCAGTCGTGGCTCGACAGGGTCAGATACGCAGTATTTT. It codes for CASSRGSTGSDTQYF.

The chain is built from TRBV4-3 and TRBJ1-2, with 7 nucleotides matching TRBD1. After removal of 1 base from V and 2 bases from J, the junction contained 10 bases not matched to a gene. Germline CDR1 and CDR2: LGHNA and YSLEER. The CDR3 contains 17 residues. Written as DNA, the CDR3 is TGCGCCAGCAGCCAAGGACTTTCCCCGACAGGGAACTATGGCTACACCTTC. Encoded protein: CASSQGLSPTGNYGYTF.

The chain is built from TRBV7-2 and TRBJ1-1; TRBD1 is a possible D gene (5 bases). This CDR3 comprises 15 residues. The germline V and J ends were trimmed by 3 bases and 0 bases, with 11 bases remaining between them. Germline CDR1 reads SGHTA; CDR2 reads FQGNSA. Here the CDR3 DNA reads TGTGCCAGCAGCTTGGGACCGGTGATGAACACTGAAGCTTTCTTT. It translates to CASSLGPVMNTEAFF.

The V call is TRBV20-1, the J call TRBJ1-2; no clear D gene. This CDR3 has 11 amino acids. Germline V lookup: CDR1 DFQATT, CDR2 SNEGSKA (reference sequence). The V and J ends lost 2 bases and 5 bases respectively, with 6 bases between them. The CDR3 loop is CSARKDYGYTF. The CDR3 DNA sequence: TGCAGTGCTAGAAAAGATTATGGCTACACCTTC.

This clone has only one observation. The DNA of the CDR3 is TGTGCCAGTAGTATAGAGGGCAGGGGGGCCACTGAAGCTTTCTTT. Translated: CASSIEGRGATEAFF. This chain uses TRBV19 with TRBJ1-1, with 7 bases matching TRBD1. V was pared by 0 bases and J by 4 bases, with 5 bases of the junction left unmatched. CDR1 and CDR2 (germline): LNHDA, SQIVND (reference sequence). The CDR3 runs 15 residues. Based on the CDR3 plus reference TRBV19 and TRBJ1-1, the full variable domain is DGGITQSPKYLFRKEGQNVTLSCEQNLNHDAMYWYRQDPGQGLRLIYYSQIVNDFQKGDIAEGYSVSREKKESFPLTVTSAQKNPTAFYLCASSIEGRGATEAFFGQGTRLTVV.

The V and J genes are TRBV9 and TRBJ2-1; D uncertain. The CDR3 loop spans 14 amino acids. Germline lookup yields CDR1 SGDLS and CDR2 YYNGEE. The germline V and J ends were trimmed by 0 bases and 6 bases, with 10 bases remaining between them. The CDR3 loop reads CASSVEIEVNEQFF. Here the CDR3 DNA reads TGTGCCAGCAGCGTAGAAATAGAAGTCAATGAGCAGTTCTTC.

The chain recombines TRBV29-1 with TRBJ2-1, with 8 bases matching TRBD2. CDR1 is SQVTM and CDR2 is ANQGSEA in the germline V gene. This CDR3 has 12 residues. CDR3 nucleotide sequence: TGCACCACTAGCGGTCATTACAATGAGCAGTTCTTC. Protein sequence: CTTSGHYNEQFF.

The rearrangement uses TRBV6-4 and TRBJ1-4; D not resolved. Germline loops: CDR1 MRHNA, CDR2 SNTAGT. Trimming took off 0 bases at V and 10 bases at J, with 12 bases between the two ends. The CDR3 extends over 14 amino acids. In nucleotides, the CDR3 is TGTGCCAGCAGTGACTCCGGGGTCCCCGGAAAACTGTTTTTT. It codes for CASSDSGVPGKLFF.

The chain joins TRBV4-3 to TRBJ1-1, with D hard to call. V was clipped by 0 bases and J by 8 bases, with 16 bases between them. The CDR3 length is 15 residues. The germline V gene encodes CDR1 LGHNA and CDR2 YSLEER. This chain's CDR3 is CASSQDRISGLEAFF. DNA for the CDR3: TGCGCCAGCAGCCAAGATCGGATTTCAGGCTTAGAAGCTTTCTTT.

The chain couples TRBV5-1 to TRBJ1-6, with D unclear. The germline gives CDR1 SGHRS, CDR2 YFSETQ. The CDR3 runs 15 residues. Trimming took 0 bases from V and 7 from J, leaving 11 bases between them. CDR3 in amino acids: CASSLVGGNNSPLHF. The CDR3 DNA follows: TGCGCCAGCAGCTTGGTGGGAGGGAACAATTCACCCCTCCACTTT.

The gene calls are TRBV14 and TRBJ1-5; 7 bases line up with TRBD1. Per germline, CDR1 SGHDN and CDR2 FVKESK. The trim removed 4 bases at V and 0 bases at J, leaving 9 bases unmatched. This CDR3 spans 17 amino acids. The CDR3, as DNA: TGTGCCAGCAGCCGACAGGGAGAGGGTTATAGCAATCAGCCCCAGCATTTT. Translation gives CASSRQGEGYSNQPQHF.

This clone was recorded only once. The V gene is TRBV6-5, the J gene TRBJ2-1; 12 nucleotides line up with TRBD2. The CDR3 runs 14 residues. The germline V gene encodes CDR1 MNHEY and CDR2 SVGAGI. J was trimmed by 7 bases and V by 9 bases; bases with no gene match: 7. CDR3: CASASGGALNEQFF. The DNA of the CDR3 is TGTGCCAGTGCTAGCGGGGGGGCCCTGAATGAGCAGTTCTTC.